This T cell receptor beta chain derives from a study of T cell repertoires in cytomegalovirus infection (dated by TCRdb to the late 2010s). Regarding the complete study: Because public TCR beta signatures pointed to carriage of CMV infection together with the matching HLA type, the HLA type of each donor mattered for the analysis.

Study-wide conclusions, independent of this receptor: Cumulative frequency of public TCR beta family members discriminated carriers of CMV infection plus the relevant HLA type in this cohort and an independent approximately 370-donor cohort. In the ex vivo response, HLA-C-restricted CMV-specific TCR beta clonotypes were dominant, and in two of eight donors the single most frequent clonotype came from this HLA-C-restricted group.

CDR1 DFQATT and CDR2 SNEGSKA were looked up in the germline V gene (reference sequence). Unmatched junction bases come to 11, with V trimmed by 4 bases and J by 5 bases. From the cysteine through the phenylalanine, the CDR3 covers 15 amino acids. The kept DNA is CDR3 alone, 45 bases in frame from the first base. Turning to this clonotype: No antigen is known for it. The record has no base qualities; no much larger clone is one base away.

TCRdb shows the sequencer as Illumina HiSeq 1500. The public sequencing data were trimmed at Q25 with fastp and processed into clonotypes with MiXCR by TCRdb, which kept only in-frame beta chains. All rows with the same CDR3 protein become a single entry with the most common DNA and genes. This sample gives nearly 450,000 distinct CDR3 sequences in total; roughly 30% of them show up just once. The biggest ten clones account for roughly 15% of the sample. The V gene is TRBV20-1 and the J gene is TRBJ1-5, and 7 junction bases match TRBD1. The specimen sequenced was PBMCs. The TCR comes from a human donor in good health (CMV status not recorded). Some clones in this sample may be carry-over from other donors' samples. The DNA sequence is TGCAGTGCTACCAAACAGGGGAGGAGGGATCAGCCCCAGCATTTT. This codes for CSATKQGRRDQPQHF.